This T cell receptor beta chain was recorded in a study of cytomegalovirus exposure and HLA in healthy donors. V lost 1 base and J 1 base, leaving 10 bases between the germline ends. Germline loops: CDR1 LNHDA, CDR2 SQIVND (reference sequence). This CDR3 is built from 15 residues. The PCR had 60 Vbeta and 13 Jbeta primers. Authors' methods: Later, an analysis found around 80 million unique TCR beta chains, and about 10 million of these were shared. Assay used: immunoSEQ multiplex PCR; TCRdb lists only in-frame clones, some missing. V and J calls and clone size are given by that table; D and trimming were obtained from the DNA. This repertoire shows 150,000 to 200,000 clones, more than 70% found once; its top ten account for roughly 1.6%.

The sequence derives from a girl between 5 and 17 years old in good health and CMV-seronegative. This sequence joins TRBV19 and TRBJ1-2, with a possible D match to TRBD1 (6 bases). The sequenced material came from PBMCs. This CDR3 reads CASSIGQVLNYGYTF. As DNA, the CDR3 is TGTGCCAGTAGTATAGGACAGGTCCTTAACTATGGCTACACCTTC.